The following is a T cell receptor beta chain sequence with its context. The antigen remains unidentified. Measured with immunoSEQ multiplex PCR; TCRdb has only the in-frame clones, and not every one. The sample has roughly 64,000 clones; around nine tenths are singletons. The data derive from a study of OX40 agonist ivuxolimab in advanced cancers. Points from the study as a whole: CD4+ and CD8+ blood T cells expanded clonally by week 6 at 0.1 to 3.0 mg/kg.

The sequence derives from an adult with an advanced solid tumor such as melanoma, head and neck, liver or kidney cancer. The material was CD4+ or CD8+ T cells sorted from blood, obtained in a trial of the OX40 agonist ivuxolimab.

Here the CDR3 reads CASSRQGANEKLFF. CDR3 in DNA: TGTGCCAGTAGTAGACAGGGCGCCAATGAAAAACTGTTTTTT. The chain has TRBV19 and TRBJ1-4; 7 bases agree with TRBD1. V trimming: 4 bases; J trimming: 5 bases; junction bases outside the gene matches: 4. Germline loops: CDR1 LNHDA, CDR2 SQIVND (reference sequence). The CDR3 spans 14 residues.